A single sample is the source of the 23 T cell receptor beta chains below, sequenced in a study of vaccination effects on CD4 cells after COVID-19 (dated by TCRdb to between 2022 and 2023). For these receptors, no antigen is known. Libraries were built with the immunoSEQ multiplex PCR assay. TCRdb took over this immuneACCESS table, retaining in-frame rearrangements with V and J assigned. Such tables are incomplete; in checked studies, under half of the missing clones stem from an unresolved V gene, and the remainder is unexplained. The sample has tens of thousands of clones on record, 72% of them singletons. The ten largest clones take up about 30% of the sample. The ViraFEST assay stimulated PBMC with viral peptide pools and then used TCR sequencing to identify antigen-specific CD4+ T cell clonotypes by expansion. After roughly 11 days of culture, CD4+ T cells were isolated with the EasySep CD4+ T cell isolation kit. PCR-confirmed SARS-CoV-2 infection had occurred in convalescent patients between March and December 2020, before the Alpha, Beta and Delta variants emerged in the United States.

The sequencing used CD4+ T cells from PBMCs cultured with a peptide pool, collected before COVID-19 vaccination. These receptors were collected from a human donor who had a prior SARS-CoV-2 infection.

As regards this clone: Other DNA sequences from this sample encode an identical CDR3 as well. The V call is TRBV4-3, the J call TRBJ2-7; 7 bases match TRBD2. Trimming took 0 bases from V and 7 from J; bases not matched to a gene: 6. The germline V gene has CDR1 LGHNA and CDR2 YSLEER. CDR3 length: 14 amino acids. The CDR3 loop is CASSQDRDYREQYF. The CDR3 DNA reads as TGCGCCAGCAGCCAAGACCGGGACTACAGGGAGCAGTACTTC.

V usage is TRBV7-9 and J usage is TRBJ2-2; unclear D gene. V lost 6 bases, J lost 1 base, and 6 bases lay in between. Per germline, CDR1 SEHNR and CDR2 FQNEAQ (reference sequence). The CDR3 is made up of 13 amino acids. The CDR3 DNA reads as TGTGCCAGCAGGGTCCTGAACACCGGGGAGCTGTTTTTT. Its protein product is CASRVLNTGELFF.

The V and J genes are TRBV28 and TRBJ1-4; tentative D call: TRBD1 (5 bases). Germline lookup yields CDR1 MDHEN and CDR2 SYDVKM. V dropped 6 bases and J dropped 0 bases, with 11 bases sitting between them. The CDR3 is 15 amino acids. The CDR3, as DNA: TGTGCCAGCAGGGGGACTGACGCAACTAATGAAAAACTGTTTTTT. This gives the protein CASRGTDATNEKLFF.

V usage is TRBV27 and J usage is TRBJ1-5; D not resolved. Germline CDR1 and CDR2: MNHEY and SMNVEV (reference sequence). This CDR3 spans 13 amino acids. V lost 5 bases, J lost 4 bases, and 9 bases lay in between. CDR3 DNA sequence: TGTGCCAGCAGTGGACGGAGAAATCAGCCCCAGCATTTT. It yields the protein CASSGRRNQPQHF.

The chain combines TRBV18 with TRBJ2-3; 9 positions agree with TRBD2. The germline V gene has CDR1 KGHSH and CDR2 LQKENI. The CDR3 is 16 residues long. The V gene end was trimmed by 6 bases and the J gene end by 0 bases; junction bases not matched to a gene: 7. In DNA form, the CDR3 reads TGTGCCAGCTCGAAGACTAGCGGTCGAAGCACAGATACGCAGTATTTT. Amino acids: CASSKTSGRSTDTQYF. The full variable domain, with the rest looked up from reference TRBV18 and TRBJ2-3, is NAGVMQNPRHLVRRRGQEARLRCSPMKGHSHVYWYRQLPEEGLKFMVYLQKENIIDESGMPKERFSAEFPKEGPSILRIQQVVRGDSAAYFCASSKTSGRSTDTQYFGPGTRLTVL.

V and J are TRBV18 and TRBJ2-7; the D is unclear. Trimming left V 3 bases short and J 3 bases short, with 18 bases between. The CDR3 runs 16 residues. Germline values: CDR1 KGHSH, CDR2 LQKENI. CDR3 sequence (DNA): TGTGCCAGCTCACCCGAATTTACATGGGGAATCTACGAGCAGTACTTC. It codes for CASSPEFTWGIYEQYF.

The rearrangement joins TRBV21-1 to TRBJ1-6. TRBV21-1 is a documented pseudogene. The CDR3 contains 18 residues. In DNA, the CDR3 is TGTGCCAGCAGCAAAGGGGGGGGACAGTTGGACCTTAATTCACCCCTCCACTTT. Amino acids: CASSKGGGQLDLNSPLHF.

The chain combines TRBV25-1 with TRBJ2-1, with D possibly being TRBD2 (5 bases). Germline-derived CDR1 and CDR2 are MGHDK and SYGVNS. V dropped 7 bases and J dropped 3 bases, with 10 bases sitting between them. The CDR3 contains 13 residues. This chain's CDR3 is CASTGSYYNEQFF. The CDR3 DNA follows: TGTGCCAGCACGGGGAGTTACTACAATGAGCAGTTCTTC. Combining the CDR3 with reference TRBV25-1 and TRBJ2-1 gives the whole variable domain EADIYQTPRYLVIGTGKKITLECSQTMGHDKMYWYQQDPGMELHLIHYSYGVNSTEKGDLSSESTVSRIRTEHFPLTLESARPSHTSQYLCASTGSYYNEQFFGPGTRLTVL.

The chain carries TRBV21-1 and TRBJ1-3; the table names TRBD1, a call not compared with the DNA. TRBV21-1 is given as a pseudogene. This CDR3 is built from 18 residues. As DNA, the CDR3 is TGTGCCAGCACCATTCGGGACAGGTCTCTCTCGGGGGGAAACACCATATATTTT. Translated: CASTIRDRSLSGGNTIYF.

The V gene is TRBV4-3, the J gene TRBJ1-6; a possible D gene is TRBD1 (6 bases). The germline V gene has CDR1 LGHNA and CDR2 YSLEER. This CDR3 has 16 amino acids. V was clipped by 0 bases and J by 5 bases, with 11 bases between them. The CDR3: CASSQDGAGDNSPLHF. CDR3 nucleotides: TGCGCCAGCAGCCAAGATGGGGCAGGGGATAATTCACCCCTCCACTTT.

Only a few counts were recorded for this clone. This chain links TRBV15 with TRBJ1-5; no definite D call. Between the trimmed V and J ends, which lost 0 bases and 4 bases, there was a span of 7 bases. Germline CDR1 is LNHNV and CDR2 is YYDKDF (reference sequence). The CDR3 spans 14 residues. For the CDR3, the DNA is TGTGCCACCAGCAGAGATTTGGGGAATCAGCCCCAGCATTTT. This sequence encodes CATSRDLGNQPQHF.

This chain links TRBV6-5 with TRBJ2-1; D not resolved. Between the trimmed V and J ends, which lost 9 bases and 6 bases, there was a span of 15 bases. The CDR3 has 13 residues. Germline lookup yields CDR1 MNHEY and CDR2 SVGAGI. The CDR3 nucleotides are TGTGCCAGTAAAAAGTGGGCTACCAATGAGCAGTTCTTC. It yields the protein CASKKWATNEQFF.

The chain combines TRBV14 with TRBJ2-7, with 9 positions matching TRBD2. V lost 0 bases, J lost 7 bases, and 10 bases stayed unmatched. This CDR3 has 16 amino acids. Germline V gene data show CDR1 as SGHDN and CDR2 as FVKESK. The CDR3 sequence is CASSQEVGTSRLEQYF. The DNA of the CDR3 is TGTGCCAGCAGCCAAGAAGTGGGGACTAGCAGATTAGAGCAGTACTTC. Full variable domain (remainder filled in from reference TRBV14 and TRBJ2-7): EAGVTQFPSHSVIEKGQTVTLRCDPISGHDNLYWYRRVMGKEIKFLLHFVKESKQDESGMPNNRFLAERTGGTYSTLKVQPAELEDSGVYFCASSQEVGTSRLEQYFGPGTRLTVT.

This clone was observed a handful of times. The V and J genes are TRBV7-3 and TRBJ2-1; a possible D gene is TRBD1 (7 bases). V was shortened by 2 bases and J by 7 bases, with 9 bases between the two germline ends. The germline V gene has CDR1 SGHTA and CDR2 FQGTGA. CDR3 length: 13 residues. The CDR3 sequence: CASSLAGQNEQFF. DNA of the CDR3: TGTGCCAGCAGCTTAGCGGGACAGAATGAGCAGTTCTTC.

There are a few counts of this clone. This chain connects TRBV19 to TRBJ1-2; 7 bases fit TRBD1. Per the germline V gene, CDR1 is LNHDA and CDR2 is SQIVND (reference sequence). The CDR3 extends over 18 amino acids. The V gene end was trimmed by 4 bases and the J gene end by 1 base; junction bases not matched to a gene: 15. DNA of the CDR3: TGTGCCAGTAGTAGAGGCAGGGACAGCTCTTACGTTAACTATGGCTACACCTTC. This translates into CASSRGRDSSYVNYGYTF.

The chain couples TRBV27 to TRBJ1-2; D not resolved. Germline V gene data show CDR1 as MNHEY and CDR2 as SMNVEV (reference sequence). The CDR3 covers 13 residues. Between the trimmed V and J ends, which lost 2 bases and 2 bases, there was a span of 6 bases. CDR3 sequence (DNA): TGTGCCAGCAGTTTAGACCGCAACTATGGCTACACCTTC. Its protein is CASSLDRNYGYTF.

This chain links TRBV7-9 with TRBJ2-7; 7 bases map to TRBD1. CDR1 is SEHNR, CDR2 FQNEAQ, per germline (reference sequence). CDR3 size: 13 residues. J lost 6 bases, V lost 5 bases, and 7 bases had no gene match. CDR3 DNA: TGTGCCAGCAGCCCGACAGGGTTCGGCGAGCAGTACTTC. It yields the protein CASSPTGFGEQYF.

The genes are TRBV12-3 or TRBV12-4 and TRBJ1-1, with D possibly TRBD1 on 5 matching bases. This CDR3 spans 13 amino acids. The ends were cut back, 6 bases at V and 1 base at J, with 9 bases in the middle. The CDR3 protein is CASSYGANTEAFF. The CDR3 DNA sequence: TGTGCCAGCAGCTACGGGGCGAACACTGAAGCTTTCTTT.

About this clone itself: The germline gene is not matched at one end of the junction; a read error may be the cause. The chain is built from TRBV9 and TRBJ2-3; TRBD2 agrees at 12 bases. CDR1 is SGDLS, CDR2 YYNGEE, per germline. CDR3 length equals 12 residues. The DNA for the CDR3 is TGTGCCAGCAGCGGCCCTAGCGGGGGGGCGTTTTTT. This codes for CASSGPSGGAFF.

This clone was counted between two and nine times. The chain recombines TRBV9 with TRBJ1-4; 9 nucleotides match TRBD1. Unmatched junction bases numbered 5, after V lost 4 bases and J lost 4 bases. CDR1 and CDR2 (germline): SGDLS, YYNGEE. The CDR3 length is 15 residues. The CDR3 region has the DNA TGTGCCAGCAGCAATAGACAGGGGGATAATGAAAAACTGTTTTTT. Its protein is CASSNRQGDNEKLFF.

The chain links TRBV18 to TRBJ1-1; D call uncertain. The CDR3 consists of 14 residues. Germline V gives CDR1 KGHSH, CDR2 LQKENI. Trimming took 2 bases from V and 5 from J, leaving 12 bases between them. The chain's CDR3 is CASSPSGLGTEAFF. DNA of the CDR3: TGTGCCAGCTCACCATCGGGCTTAGGGACTGAAGCTTTCTTT.

This clone has only a few counts. The chain carries TRBV19 and TRBJ1-1; D uncertain. Germline values: CDR1 LNHDA, CDR2 SQIVND (reference sequence). This CDR3 region has 12 residues. Trimming shortened V by 7 bases and J by 0 bases, and 6 bases separated the two germline ends. This CDR3 is CASKGMNTEAFF. In nucleotides, the CDR3 is TGTGCCAGTAAGGGCATGAACACTGAAGCTTTCTTT. Complete variable domain (other parts from reference TRBV19 and TRBJ1-1): DGGITQSPKYLFRKEGQNVTLSCEQNLNHDAMYWYRQDPGQGLRLIYYSQIVNDFQKGDIAEGYSVSREKKESFPLTVTSAQKNPTAFYLCASKGMNTEAFFGQGTRLTVV.

The rearrangement links TRBV7-9 to TRBJ1-1; tentative D call: TRBD1 (5 bases). Trimming cost V 5 bases and J 0 bases, with 7 bases left between them. Germline loops: CDR1 SEHNR, CDR2 FQNEAQ (reference sequence). The CDR3 consists of 13 residues. CDR3 DNA: TGTGCCAGCAGCCGACAGTTGAACACTGAAGCTTTCTTT. Translation gives CASSRQLNTEAFF.